This T cell receptor (beta chain) originates from a study of T cells expressing NK-cell markers. About the research overall: Investigators obtained TCR beta repertoires from sorted CD3+CD56+NKG2C+, CD3+CD56+NKG2C- and CD3+CD56-NKG2C+ T cells.

With the 5' RACE reads reprocessed, TCRdb shows one record per CDR3 protein and no DNA. This sample's clone table lists some 300,000 distinct CDR3 sequences. This receptor was identified in a man between 18 and 35 years old in good health. The sample consisted of blood T cells: a sorted CD56 or NKG2C T cell subset, CD4+ or CD8+ T cells, or bulk PBMC T cells (not recorded which).

This chain's CDR3 is CSVEDRGTDTQYF. V is TRBV29-1 and J is TRBJ2-3; the TRBD1 assignment by TCRdb is unverifiable without DNA. This CDR3 has 13 amino acids. CDR1 is SQVTM, CDR2 ANQGSEA, per germline.